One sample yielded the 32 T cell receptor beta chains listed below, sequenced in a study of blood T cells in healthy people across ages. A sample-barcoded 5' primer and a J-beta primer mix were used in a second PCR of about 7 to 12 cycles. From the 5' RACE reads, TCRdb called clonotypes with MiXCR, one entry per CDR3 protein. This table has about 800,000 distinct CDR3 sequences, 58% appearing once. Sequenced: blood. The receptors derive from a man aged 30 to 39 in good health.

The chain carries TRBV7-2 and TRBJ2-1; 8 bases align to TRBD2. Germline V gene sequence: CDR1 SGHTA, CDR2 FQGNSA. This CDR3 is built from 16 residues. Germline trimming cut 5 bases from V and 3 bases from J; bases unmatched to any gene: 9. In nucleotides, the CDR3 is TGTGCCAGCAGCCGAAGGGAACTAGCGGTCTACAATGAGCAGTTCTTC. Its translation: CASSRRELAVYNEQFF.

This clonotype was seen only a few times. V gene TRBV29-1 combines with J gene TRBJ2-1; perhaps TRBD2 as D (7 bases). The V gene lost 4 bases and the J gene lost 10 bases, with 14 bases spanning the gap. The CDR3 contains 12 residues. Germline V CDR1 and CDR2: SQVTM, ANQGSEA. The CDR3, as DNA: TGCAGCGTTGTGGGACATAGCGGGGAGCAGTTCTTC. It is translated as CSVVGHSGEQFF.

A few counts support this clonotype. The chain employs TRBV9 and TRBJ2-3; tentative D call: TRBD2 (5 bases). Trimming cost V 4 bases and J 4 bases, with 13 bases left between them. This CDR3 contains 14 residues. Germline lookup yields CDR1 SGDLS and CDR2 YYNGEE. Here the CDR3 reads CASSRALAADTQYF. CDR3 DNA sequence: TGTGCCAGCAGCCGAGCCCTAGCAGCAGATACGCAGTATTTT.

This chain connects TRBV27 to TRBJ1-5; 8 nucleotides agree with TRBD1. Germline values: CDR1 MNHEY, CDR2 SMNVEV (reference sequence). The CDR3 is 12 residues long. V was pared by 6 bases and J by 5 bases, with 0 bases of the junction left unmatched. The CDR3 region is CASRQGDQPQHF. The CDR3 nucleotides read TGTGCCAGCAGACAGGGGGATCAGCCCCAGCATTTT.

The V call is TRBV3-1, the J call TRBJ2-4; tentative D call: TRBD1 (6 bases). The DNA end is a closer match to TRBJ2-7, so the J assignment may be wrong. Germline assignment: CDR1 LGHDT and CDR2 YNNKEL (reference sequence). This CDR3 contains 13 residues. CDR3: CASSQFTGLEQYF. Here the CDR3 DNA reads TGTGCCAGCAGCCAATTTACAGGGCTCGAGCAGTACTTC.

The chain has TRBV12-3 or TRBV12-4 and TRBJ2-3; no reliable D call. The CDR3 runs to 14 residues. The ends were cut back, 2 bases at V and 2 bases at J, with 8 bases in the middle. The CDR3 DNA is TGTGCCAGCAGTTTACGCAGACCCACAGATACGCAGTATTTT. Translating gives CASSLRRPTDTQYF.

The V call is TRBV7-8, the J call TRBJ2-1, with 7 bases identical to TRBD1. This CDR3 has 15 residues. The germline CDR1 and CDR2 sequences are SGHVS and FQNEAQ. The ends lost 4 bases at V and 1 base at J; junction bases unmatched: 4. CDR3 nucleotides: TGTGCCAGCAGCTCCGACAGGGTGTCCTACAATGAGCAGTTCTTC. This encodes CASSSDRVSYNEQFF.

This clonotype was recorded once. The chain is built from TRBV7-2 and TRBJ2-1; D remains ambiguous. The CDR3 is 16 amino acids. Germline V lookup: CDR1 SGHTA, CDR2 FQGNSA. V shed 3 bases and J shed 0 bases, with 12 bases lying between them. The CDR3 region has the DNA TGTGCCAGCAGCTTTTCTCCACCAACCTCCTACAATGAGCAGTTCTTC. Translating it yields CASSFSPPTSYNEQFF.

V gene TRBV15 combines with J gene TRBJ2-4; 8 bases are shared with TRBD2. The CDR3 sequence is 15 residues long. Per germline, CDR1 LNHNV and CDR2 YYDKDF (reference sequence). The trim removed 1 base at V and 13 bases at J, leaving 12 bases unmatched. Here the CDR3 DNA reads TGTGCCACCAGCAGAGTTAAAGCGGGAGACACCAAGCAGTACTTC. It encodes CATSRVKAGDTKQYF. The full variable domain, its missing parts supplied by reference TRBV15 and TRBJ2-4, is DAMVIQNPRYQVTQFGKPVTLSCSQTLNHNVMYWYQQKSSQAPKLLFHYYDKDFNNEADTPDNFQSRRPNTSFCFLDIRSPGLGDTAMYLCATSRVKAGDTKQYFGAGTRLSVL.

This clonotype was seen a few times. In DNA, the CDR3 is TGTGCCAGCAGCCAAGTGATTCCAGAGACCCAGTACTTC. Protein: CASSQVIPETQYF. The chain employs TRBV3-1 and TRBJ2-5; D ambiguous. From germline, CDR1 is LGHDT and CDR2 YNNKEL (reference sequence). V was shortened by 1 base and J by 4 bases, with 7 bases between the two germline ends. The CDR3 runs 13 residues.

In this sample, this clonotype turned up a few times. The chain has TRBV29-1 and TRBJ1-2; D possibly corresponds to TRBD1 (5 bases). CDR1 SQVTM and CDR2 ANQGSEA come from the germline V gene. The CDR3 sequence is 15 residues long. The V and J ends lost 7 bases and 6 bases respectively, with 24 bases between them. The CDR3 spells CSALGSQGLSDGYTF. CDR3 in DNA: TGCAGCGCCCTTGGGAGCCAGGGTTTATCGGATGGCTACACCTTC.

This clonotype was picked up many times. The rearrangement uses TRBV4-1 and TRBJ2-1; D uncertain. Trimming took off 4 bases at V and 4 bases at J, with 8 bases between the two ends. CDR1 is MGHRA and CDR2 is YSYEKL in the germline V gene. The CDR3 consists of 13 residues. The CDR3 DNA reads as TGCGCCAGCAGCCGCATAGGGTACAATGAGCAGTTCTTC. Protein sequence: CASSRIGYNEQFF.

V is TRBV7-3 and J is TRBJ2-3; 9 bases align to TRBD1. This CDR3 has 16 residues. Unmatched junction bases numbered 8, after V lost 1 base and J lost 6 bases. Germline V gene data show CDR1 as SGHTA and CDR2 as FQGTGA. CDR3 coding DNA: TGTGCCAGCAGCTTAAGGGGGACAGGGCTCATCGATACGCAGTATTTT. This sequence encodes CASSLRGTGLIDTQYF.

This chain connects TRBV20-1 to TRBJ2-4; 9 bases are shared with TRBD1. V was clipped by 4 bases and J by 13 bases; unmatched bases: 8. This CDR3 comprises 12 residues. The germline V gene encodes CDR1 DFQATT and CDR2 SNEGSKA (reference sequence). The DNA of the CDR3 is TGCAGTGCTACACCCCGGGACAGGGAACAGTACTTC. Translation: CSATPRDREQYF.

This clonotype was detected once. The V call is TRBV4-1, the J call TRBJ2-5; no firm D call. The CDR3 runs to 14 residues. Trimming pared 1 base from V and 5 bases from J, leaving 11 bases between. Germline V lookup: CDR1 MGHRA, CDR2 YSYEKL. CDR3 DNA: TGCGCCAGCAGCCAAGTGGCAGCGTTGGAGACCCAGTACTTC. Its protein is CASSQVAALETQYF.

The CDR3 sequence: CASSYGRVGKQYYGYTF. Here the CDR3 DNA reads TGCGCCAGCAGCTACGGCCGTGTGGGGAAACAGTATTATGGCTACACCTTC. V and J are TRBV5-1 and TRBJ1-2; D is unclear. Germline V lookup: CDR1 SGHRS, CDR2 YFSETQ. Between the trimmed V and J ends, which lost 3 bases and 5 bases, there was a span of 23 bases. The CDR3 is 17 amino acids. Complete variable domain (other parts from reference TRBV5-1 and TRBJ1-2): KAGVTQTPRYLIKTRGQQVTLSCSPISGHRSVSWYQQTPGQGLQFLFEYFSETQRNKGNFPGRFSGRQFSNSRSEMNVSTLELGDSALYLCASSYGRVGKQYYGYTFGSGTRLTVV.

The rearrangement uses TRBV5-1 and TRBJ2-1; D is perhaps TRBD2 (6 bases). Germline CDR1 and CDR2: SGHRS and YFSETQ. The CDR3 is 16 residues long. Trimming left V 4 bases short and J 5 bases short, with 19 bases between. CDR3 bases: TGCGCCAGCAGCCCCCAGTATCGGATAGCGGACAATGAGCAGTTCTTC. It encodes CASSPQYRIADNEQFF.

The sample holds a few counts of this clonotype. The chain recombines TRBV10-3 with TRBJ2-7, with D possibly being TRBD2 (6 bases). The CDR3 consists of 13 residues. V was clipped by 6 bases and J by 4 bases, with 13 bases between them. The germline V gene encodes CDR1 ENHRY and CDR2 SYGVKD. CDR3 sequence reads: CAIRGGEGYEQYF. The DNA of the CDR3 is TGTGCCATCAGGGGGGGAGAAGGGTACGAGCAGTACTTC.

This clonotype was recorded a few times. The CDR3 bases are TGTGCCAGCAGTAGTAGACACAATGAGCAGTACTTC. Encoded protein: CASSSRHNEQYF. The chain is built from TRBV6-2 or TRBV6-3 and TRBJ2-5; D is unresolved. The CDR3 consists of 12 residues. Germline CDR1 reads MNHEY; CDR2 reads SVGEGT. The V and J ends lost 5 bases and 11 bases respectively, with 15 bases between them.

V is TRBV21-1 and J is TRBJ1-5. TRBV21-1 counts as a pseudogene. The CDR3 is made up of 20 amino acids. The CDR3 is CASSYWSGSDAPWENQPQHF. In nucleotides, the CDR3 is TGTGCCAGCAGCTACTGGAGCGGGTCGGATGCACCCTGGGAGAATCAGCCCCAGCATTTT.

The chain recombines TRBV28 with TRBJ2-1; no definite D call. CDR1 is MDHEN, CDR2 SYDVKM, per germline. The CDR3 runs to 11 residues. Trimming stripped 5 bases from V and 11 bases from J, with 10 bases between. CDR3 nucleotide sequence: TGTGCCAGCAGTACACTACGTCAGCAGTTCTTC. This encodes CASSTLRQQFF.

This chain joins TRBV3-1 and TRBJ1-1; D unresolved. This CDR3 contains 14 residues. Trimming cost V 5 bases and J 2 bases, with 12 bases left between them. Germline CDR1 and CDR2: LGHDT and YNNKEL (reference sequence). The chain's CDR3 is CASSARRKNTEAFF. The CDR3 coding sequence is TGTGCCAGCAGCGCCCGACGGAAAAACACTGAAGCTTTCTTT.

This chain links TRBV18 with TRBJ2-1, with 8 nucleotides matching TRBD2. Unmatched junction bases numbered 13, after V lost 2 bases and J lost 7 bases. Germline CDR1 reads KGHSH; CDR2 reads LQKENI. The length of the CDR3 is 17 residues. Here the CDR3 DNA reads TGTGCCAGCTCACCATGGGAGGGTAGCGGGATTAAAAATGAGCAGTTCTTC. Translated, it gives CASSPWEGSGIKNEQFF.

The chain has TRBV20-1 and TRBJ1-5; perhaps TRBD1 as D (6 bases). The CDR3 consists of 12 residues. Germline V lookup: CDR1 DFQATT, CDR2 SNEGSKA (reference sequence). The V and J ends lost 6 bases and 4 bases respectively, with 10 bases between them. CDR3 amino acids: CSAERGNQPQHF. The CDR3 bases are TGCAGTGCCGAAAGGGGGAATCAGCCCCAGCATTTT.

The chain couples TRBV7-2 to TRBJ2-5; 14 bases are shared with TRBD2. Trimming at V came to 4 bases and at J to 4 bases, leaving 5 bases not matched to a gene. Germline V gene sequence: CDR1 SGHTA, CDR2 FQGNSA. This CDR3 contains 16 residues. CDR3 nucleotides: TGTGCCAGCAGCTGGGGACTAGCGGGAGAGGGAGAGACCCAGTACTTC. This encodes CASSWGLAGEGETQYF.

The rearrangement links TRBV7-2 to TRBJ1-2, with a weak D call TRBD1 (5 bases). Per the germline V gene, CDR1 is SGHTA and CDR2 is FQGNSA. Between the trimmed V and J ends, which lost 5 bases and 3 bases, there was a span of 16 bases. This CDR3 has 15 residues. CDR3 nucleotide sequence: TGTGCCAGCAGCCCCCGGATCTGGGGACACTATGGCTACACCTTC. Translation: CASSPRIWGHYGYTF.

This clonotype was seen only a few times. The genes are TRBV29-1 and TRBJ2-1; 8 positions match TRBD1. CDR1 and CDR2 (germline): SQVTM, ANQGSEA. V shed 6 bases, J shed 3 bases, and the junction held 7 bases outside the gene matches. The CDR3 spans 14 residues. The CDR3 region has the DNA TGCAGCGTGACGGGACAGGCCAACTACAATGAGCAGTTCTTC. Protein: CSVTGQANYNEQFF.

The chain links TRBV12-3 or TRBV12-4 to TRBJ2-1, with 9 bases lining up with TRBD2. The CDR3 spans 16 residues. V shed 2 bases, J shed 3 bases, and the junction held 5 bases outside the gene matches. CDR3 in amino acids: CASSLLAGSLYNEQFF. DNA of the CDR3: TGTGCCAGCAGTTTACTAGCGGGGAGTCTCTACAATGAGCAGTTCTTC.

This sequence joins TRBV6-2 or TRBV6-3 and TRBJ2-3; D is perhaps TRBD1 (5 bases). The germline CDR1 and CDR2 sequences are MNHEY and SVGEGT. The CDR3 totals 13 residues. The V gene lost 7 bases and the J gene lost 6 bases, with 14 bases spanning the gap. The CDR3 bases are TGTGCCAGCATGTTTAGGGGAACCGATACGCAGTATTTT. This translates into CASMFRGTDTQYF.

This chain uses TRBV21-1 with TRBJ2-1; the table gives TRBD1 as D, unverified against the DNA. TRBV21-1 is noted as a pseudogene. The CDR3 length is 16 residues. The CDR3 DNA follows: TGTGCCAGCAACCCCCTCACTAGCGAGTACTACAATGAGCAGTTCTTC. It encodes CASNPLTSEYYNEQFF.

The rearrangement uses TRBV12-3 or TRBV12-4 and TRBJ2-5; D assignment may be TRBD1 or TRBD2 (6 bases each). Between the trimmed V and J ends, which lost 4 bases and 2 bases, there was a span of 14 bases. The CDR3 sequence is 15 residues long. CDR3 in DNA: TGTGCCAGCAGTTCGGGGGCAGCGTTACAAGAGACCCAGTACTTC. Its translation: CASSSGAALQETQYF.

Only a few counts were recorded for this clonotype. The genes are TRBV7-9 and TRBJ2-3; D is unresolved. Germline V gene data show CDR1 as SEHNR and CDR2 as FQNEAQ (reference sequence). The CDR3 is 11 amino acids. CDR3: CSGAAPDTQYF. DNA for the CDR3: TGTTCAGGTGCAGCCCCAGATACGCAGTATTTT.